This TCR beta chain was obtained from a study of post-analysis software for immune sequencing data. About the study: The courses of disease that were included comprised relapsing-remitting, secondary progressive and progressive-relapsing multiple sclerosis.

TCR beta libraries were prepared from cDNA with unique molecular identifiers. T cells, 1 to 10 million of them, yielded some 540,000 cDNA molecules. TCRdb independently ran MiXCR on the PCR reads; one entry per CDR3 protein. The data show fewer than 700,000 distinct CDR3 sequences, roughly two fifths seen once. This clonotype was recorded at least ten times. What it binds is unknown. V was cut by 6 bases and J by 0 bases, with 6 bases left in between. This CDR3 comprises 13 residues. Germline V lookup: CDR1 MNHEY, CDR2 SMNVEV (reference sequence). Study findings and constraints: Versus controls, multiple sclerosis patients showed significantly lower diversity (normalized Chao1). TRBV segments more frequent in patients than in controls numbered five and included TRBV5-6, TRBV5-1 and TRBV20-1.

V and J are TRBV27 and TRBJ2-1; D unclear. The clonotype comes from a girl between 10 and 17 years old with multiple sclerosis. Specimen: blood. CDR3 in amino acids: CASSRPSYNEQFF. CDR3 bases: TGTGCCAGCAGCCGCCCCTCCTACAATGAGCAGTTCTTC.